The subject of this entry is one T cell receptor (beta chain). This record belongs to a study of blood T cell repertoires in COVID-19. Study-wide context: Acute and convalescent COVID-19 samples came from the United States, Italy and Spain. PBMCs, B-cell-depleted T cells, or T cells were the source of the cDNA or gDNA that made up the material.

Per the study methods: Reference gene primer amplification gave estimated nucleated cell counts. The protocol was immunoSEQ multiplex PCR, while the TCRdb copy is restricted to in-frame clones and leaves out a portion. V and J calls plus clone size are reproduced from that table; the DNA served to infer D and trimming. Of about 150,000 clones listed, approximately 87% are singletons. V was cut by 0 bases and J by 3 bases, with 9 bases left in between. In germline, CDR1 is SGHAT, CDR2 FQNNGV. CDR3 length equals 15 residues. Sequences were obtained from peripheral blood. The chain employs TRBV11-2 and TRBJ1-3; tentative D call: TRBD1 (5 bases). This TCR was sampled from a woman in her 70s with acute or convalescent COVID-19. The CDR3: CASSLETGLGNTIYF. The CDR3 DNA reads as TGTGCCAGCAGCTTAGAGACGGGACTTGGAAACACCATATATTTT.